Only a few counts were recorded for the clone carrying this TCR beta chain. This entry comes from a study of blood T cell repertoires in COVID-19. All enrollees were roughly 18 to 95 years old and from approximately 25 US areas. Participants were placed into cohorts based on the clinical history they reported. Original processing methods: Estimated nucleated cell counts came from reference gene primer amplification. The assay was immunoSEQ multiplex PCR, and TCRdb's table has in-frame clones only and misses some. The V and J calls and clone size come from that table; D and trimming were worked out from the DNA. This sample carries 200,000 to 250,000 clones, around nine tenths of them seen once, and the ten largest clones take roughly 3.7%. V dropped 5 bases and J dropped 5; count of bases not matched to a gene: 7. The length of the CDR3 is 15 residues. CDR1 is LNHDA and CDR2 is SQIVND in the germline V gene (reference sequence).

The chain recombines TRBV19 with TRBJ2-3, with 10 bases identical to TRBD2. The receptor was isolated from a woman in her 30s who had been exposed to COVID-19. Sequencing was carried out using PBMCs or T cells enriched from blood (not recorded which). The CDR3 region has the DNA TGTGCCAGTAGTTACCTAGCGGGAGATCGAGATACGCAGTATTTT. Protein sequence: CASSYLAGDRDTQYF. Filled out from reference TRBV19 and TRBJ2-3, the complete variable domain reads DGGITQSPKYLFRKEGQNVTLSCEQNLNHDAMYWYRQDPGQGLRLIYYSQIVNDFQKGDIAEGYSVSREKKESFPLTVTSAQKNPTAFYLCASSYLAGDRDTQYFGPGTRLTVL.